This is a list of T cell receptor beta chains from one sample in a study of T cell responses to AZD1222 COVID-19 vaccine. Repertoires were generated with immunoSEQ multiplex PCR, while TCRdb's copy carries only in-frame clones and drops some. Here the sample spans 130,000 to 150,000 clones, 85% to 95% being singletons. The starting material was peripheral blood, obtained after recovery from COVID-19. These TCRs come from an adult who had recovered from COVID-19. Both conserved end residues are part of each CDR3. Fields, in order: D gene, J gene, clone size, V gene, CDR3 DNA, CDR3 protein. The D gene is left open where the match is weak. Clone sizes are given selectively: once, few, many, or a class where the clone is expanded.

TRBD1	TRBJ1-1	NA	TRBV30	TGTGCCTGGAGCTTAGGACAGGGTTTAACTGAAGCTTTCTTT	CAWSLGQGLTEAFF
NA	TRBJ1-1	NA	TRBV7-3	TGTGCCAGCAGCTCTACAGGGACTGACACTGAAGCTTTCTTT	CASSSTGTDTEAFF
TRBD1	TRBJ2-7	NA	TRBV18	TGTGCCAGCTCACCCCCCGGGACAGGTGCCTACGAGCAGTACTTC	CASSPPGTGAYEQYF
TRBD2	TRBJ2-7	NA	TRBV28	TGTGCCAGCAGAGCCGGGACTAGCGGCTACGAGCAGTACTTC	CASRAGTSGYEQYF
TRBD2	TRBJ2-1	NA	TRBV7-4	TGTGCCAGCAGCTTGGTTGCCTCCGGGCTAGGCGGGGGCAATGAGCAGTTCTTC	CASSLVASGLGGGNEQFF
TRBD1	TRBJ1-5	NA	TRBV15	TGTGCCACCAGCAGGGACAGGGGAGGTCAGCCCCAGCATTTT	CATSRDRGGQPQHF
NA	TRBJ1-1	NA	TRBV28	TGTGCCAGCAGGGAGAACACTGAAGCTTTCTTT	CASRENTEAFF
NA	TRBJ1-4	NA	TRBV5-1	TGCGCCAGCAGCTTGGCGGGCGGGAATGAAAAACTGTTTTTT	CASSLAGGNEKLFF
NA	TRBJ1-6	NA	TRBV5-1	TGCGCCAGCAGCTTGTCAGGGATCTATAATTCACCCCTCCACTTT	CASSLSGIYNSPLHF
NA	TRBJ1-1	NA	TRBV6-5	TGTGCCAGCAGTTACGGGGTAGGGGCGTGGAACACTGAAGCTTTCTTT	CASSYGVGAWNTEAFF
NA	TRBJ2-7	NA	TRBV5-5	TGTGCCAGCAGCCCTCGCCGGGGCGACGGAAGCGGCGAGCAGTACTTC	CASSPRRGDGSGEQYF
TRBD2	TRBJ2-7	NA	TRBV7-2	TGTGCCAGCGGACGGGGACTAGCGGGACTCGAGCAGTACTTC	CASGRGLAGLEQYF
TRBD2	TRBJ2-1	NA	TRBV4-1	TGCGCCAGCAGCCAAGTCCCCGGGAGGGCCATCAATGAGCAGTTCTTC	CASSQVPGRAINEQFF
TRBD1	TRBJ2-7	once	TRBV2	TGTGCCAGCAGTGAAGCCTTGGGGGACAGGGGGGACGAGCAGTACTTC	CASSEALGDRGDEQYF
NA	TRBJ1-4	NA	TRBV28	TGTGCCAGCAACCCCACCGGGGCATCTAATGAAAAACTGTTTTTT	CASNPTGASNEKLFF
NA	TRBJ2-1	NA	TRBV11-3	TGTGCCAGCAGCCAGCGGTCGCGCAACGGGTACAATGAGCAGTTCTTC	CASSQRSRNGYNEQFF
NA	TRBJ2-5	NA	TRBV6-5	TGTGCCAGCAGTTACTCTACAGGGCCAGAGACCCAGTACTTC	CASSYSTGPETQYF
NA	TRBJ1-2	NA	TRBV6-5	TGTGCCAGCAGTTACGACGCAAACTATGGCTACACCTTC	CASSYDANYGYTF
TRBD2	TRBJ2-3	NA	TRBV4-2	TGTGCCAGCAGCCAACGGACTAGCGGGGGGCCAGGGGCAGATACGCAGTATTTT	CASSQRTSGGPGADTQYF
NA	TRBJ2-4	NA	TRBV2	TGTGCCAGCAGCCCTCTCTTAGGTCCTTTAGCCAAAAACATTCAGTACTTC	CASSPLLGPLAKNIQYF
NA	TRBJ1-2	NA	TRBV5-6	TGTGCCAGCAGCTTGGACGGATCTAACTATGGCTACACCTTC	CASSLDGSNYGYTF
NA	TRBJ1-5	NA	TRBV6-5	TGTGCCGCGGGATGGGGGGGTTTCAGCAATCAGCCCCAGCATTTT	CAAGWGGFSNQPQHF
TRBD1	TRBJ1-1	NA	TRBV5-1	TGCGCCAGCAGCACAGGGACAGTTATGAACACTGAAGCTTTCTTT	CASSTGTVMNTEAFF
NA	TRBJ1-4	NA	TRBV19	TGTGCCAGTAAAGAGGGGGTAAAACTGTTTTTT	CASKEGVKLFF
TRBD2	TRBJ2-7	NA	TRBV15	TGTGCCACCAGCAGAGAGGGGATAGCGGGGCTGATCTACGAGCAGTACTTC	CATSREGIAGLIYEQYF
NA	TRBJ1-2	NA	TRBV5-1	TGCGCCAGCAGCTTGGAGCCGGGATCTTATGGCTACACCTTC	CASSLEPGSYGYTF
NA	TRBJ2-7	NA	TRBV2	TGTGCCAGCAGTGTCGACGGGAGTGGGGACTCCTACGAGCAGTACTTC	CASSVDGSGDSYEQYF
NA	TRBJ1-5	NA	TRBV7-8	TGTGCCAGCAGCTTAGCCGCGTTGGGCAATCAGCCCCAGCATTTT	CASSLAALGNQPQHF
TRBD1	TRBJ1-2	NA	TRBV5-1	TGCGCCAGCAGCTCGGGACAGCTCTATGGCTACACCTTC	CASSSGQLYGYTF
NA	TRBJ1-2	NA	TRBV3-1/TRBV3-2	TGTGCCAGCAGCCAAGAAAGAGGGATCTATGGCTACACCTTC	CASSQERGIYGYTF
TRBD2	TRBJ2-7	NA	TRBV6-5	TGTGCCAGCACCAGACTAGCGGGGTCCTACGAGCAGTACTTC	CASTRLAGSYEQYF
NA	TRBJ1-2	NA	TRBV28	TGTGCCAGCAGTTCTGGGGTTTATGGCTACACCTTC	CASSSGVYGYTF
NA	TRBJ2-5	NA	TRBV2	TGTGCCAGCAGGGATCCGGAGACCCAGTACTTC	CASRDPETQYF
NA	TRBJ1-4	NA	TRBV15	TGTGCCACCAGCAGAGATCTAAAAGGAAATAATGAAAAACTGTTTTTT	CATSRDLKGNNEKLFF
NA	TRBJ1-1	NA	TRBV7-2	TGTGCCAGCAGCTTAGGGGGGGCAGGGGCCATGAACACTGAAGCTTTCTTT	CASSLGGAGAMNTEAFF
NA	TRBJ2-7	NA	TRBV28	TGTGCCAGCAGTTTGGGAGACTACGAGCAGTACTTC	CASSLGDYEQYF
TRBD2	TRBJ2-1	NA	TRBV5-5	TGTGCCAGCAGCACACCTGGACTAGCGTCTGAGCAGTTCTTC	CASSTPGLASEQFF
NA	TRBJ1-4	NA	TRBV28	TGTGCCAGCAGACCCGACGGACCGCTTGGTGAAAAACTGTTTTTT	CASRPDGPLGEKLFF
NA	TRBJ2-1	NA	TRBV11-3	TGTGCCAGCAGCTTAGATAGAGCGGGCAATGAGCAGTTCTTC	CASSLDRAGNEQFF
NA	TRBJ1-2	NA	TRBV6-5	TGTGCCAGCAGAGCCGGGACGTCTCATGGCTACACCTTC	CASRAGTSHGYTF
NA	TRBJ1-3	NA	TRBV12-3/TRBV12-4	TGTGCCAGCAGGTCGGGAAACACCATATATTTT	CASRSGNTIYF
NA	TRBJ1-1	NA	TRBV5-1	TGCGCCAGCAGCTTGTCAGGGGCGAACACTGAAGCTTTCTTT	CASSLSGANTEAFF
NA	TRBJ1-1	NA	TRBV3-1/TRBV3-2	TGTGCCAGCAGCCAAGACTGGACAGAAGCTTTCTTT	CASSQDWTEAFF
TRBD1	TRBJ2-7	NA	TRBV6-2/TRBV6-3	TGTGCCAGCAGTTACTCTAGGGACAGCACCTACGAGCAGTACTTC	CASSYSRDSTYEQYF
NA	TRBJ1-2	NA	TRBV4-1	TGCGCCAGCAGCCAGAGCGGGGTCAGGGGAACGGGCTACACCTTC	CASSQSGVRGTGYTF
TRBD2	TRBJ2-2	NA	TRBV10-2	TGCGCCAGCAGTGCCCTAGCGGGAGCTGGGGAGCTGTTTTTT	CASSALAGAGELFF
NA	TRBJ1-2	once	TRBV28	TGTGCCAGCAGTTTAGCCAGGTTAGGCTATGGCTACACCTTC	CASSLARLGYGYTF
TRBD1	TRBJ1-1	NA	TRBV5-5	TGTGCCAGCACCACCGACAGGGGAACTGAAGCTTTCTTT	CASTTDRGTEAFF
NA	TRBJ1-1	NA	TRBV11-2	TGTGCCAGCAGCATAACTGTGATGAACACTGAAGCTTTCTTT	CASSITVMNTEAFF
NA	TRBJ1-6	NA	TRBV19	TGTGCCAGTAGTATTGTCTCCGATTCACCCCTCCACTTT	CASSIVSDSPLHF
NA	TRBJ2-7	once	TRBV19	TGTGCCAGTAGTATATTGCGGGGAAACTCCTACGAGCAGTACTTC	CASSILRGNSYEQYF